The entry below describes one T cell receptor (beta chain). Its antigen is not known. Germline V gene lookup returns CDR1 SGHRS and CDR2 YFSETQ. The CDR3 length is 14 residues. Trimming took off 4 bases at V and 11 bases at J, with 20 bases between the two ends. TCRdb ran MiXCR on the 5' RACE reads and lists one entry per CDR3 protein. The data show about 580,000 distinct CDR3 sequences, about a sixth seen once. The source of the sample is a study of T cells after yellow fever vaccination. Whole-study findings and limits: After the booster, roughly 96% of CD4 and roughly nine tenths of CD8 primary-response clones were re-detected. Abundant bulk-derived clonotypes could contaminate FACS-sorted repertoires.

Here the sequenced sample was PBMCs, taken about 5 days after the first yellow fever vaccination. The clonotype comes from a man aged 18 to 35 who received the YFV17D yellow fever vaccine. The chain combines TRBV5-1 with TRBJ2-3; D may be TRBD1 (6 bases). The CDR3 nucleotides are TGCGCCAGCAGCGAGGGGGAATCGCTGCGGAAGCAGTATTTT. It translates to CASSEGESLRKQYF.